This TCR beta chain originates from a study of T cell repertoires in cytomegalovirus infection. Study-wide background: Public TCR beta signatures marked donors with CMV infection and the matching HLA.

Broader study findings: The study identified carriers of CMV plus the relevant HLA from cumulative public TCR beta family frequency. HLA-C-restricted TCR beta clonotypes specific for CMV led the ex vivo response.

This clonotype showed up just a few times. Its antigen is not known. TCRdb independently ran MiXCR on the reads; one entry per CDR3 protein. Of 250,000 to 350,000 distinct CDR3 sequences detected, more than 20% appear once; the ten largest clones hold 11% to 15%. This clonotype originated in a human donor in good health (CMV status not recorded). Some clones in this sample may be carry-over from other donors' samples. The material sequenced was PBMCs.

CDR3 protein: CAGRDGKSSYEQYF. CDR3 coding DNA: TGTGCCGGAAGGGACGGAAAAAGCTCCTACGAGCAGTACTTC. V gene TRBV6-2 or TRBV6-3 combines with J gene TRBJ2-7, with D perhaps matching TRBD1 or TRBD2 (5 bases each). Trimming left V 11 bases short and J 0 bases short, with 17 bases between. Germline V gives CDR1 MNHEY, CDR2 SVGEGT. This CDR3 is built from 14 residues.